This T cell receptor beta chain was sequenced during a study of TIL therapy for anti-PD-1-resistant metastatic lung cancer. Study summary: Tumors had a median PD-L1 proportion score of 5% to 6.5%. Findings and limits, study-wide: Treatment-naive, never-smoker and oncogene-addicted patients were overrepresented in this highly selected cohort. Many TIL product clones were absent from baseline tumor, suggesting clonal contraction.

The germline V gene encodes CDR1 ENHRY and CDR2 SYGVKD. Trimming removed 8 bases at V and 0 bases at J, with 11 bases between. CDR3 size: 14 residues. Time point indicated: pre-treatment sample, taken before nivolumab and TIL therapy. The tumor samples were excised metastases, mostly pleural nodules or supraclavicular lymph nodes. Adults with stage 4 NSCLC were enrolled in a phase I trial. The libraries were made with immunoSEQ v3. The protocol was immunoSEQ multiplex PCR, while the TCRdb copy is restricted to in-frame clones and leaves out a portion. The sample yields 10,000 to 12,000 clones, 55% to 60% seen once. In regard to this clone: Antigen: not known.

The V and J genes are TRBV10-3 and TRBJ2-1; a weak D match, TRBD2 (5 bases). The sample here was tumor tissue, taken at baseline. This clonotype originated in a person aged 25-85 years with non-small cell lung cancer. CDR3 sequence (DNA): TGTGCCATCGGGAGCGCGAGCTCCTACAATGAGCAGTTCTTC. Its translation is CAIGSASSYNEQFF.